These 18 T cell receptor beta chains were sequenced from one sample in a study of metastatic and nonmetastatic thyroid tumors. TCRdb re-called the PCR reads with MiXCR. The repertoire consists of about 16,000 clones, with around an eighth occurring once and the leading ten covering more than 15%. Thyroid surgery was preceded by no treatment in any patient. Sequencing input: tumor tissue. The origin of the receptors is a female donor with papillary thyroid cancer or a benign thyroid nodule (not recorded which). Some clones in this sample may be carry-over from other donors' samples.

Remarks on this clone: A single base separates this from a much larger clone, so it may be a read error. The genes are TRBV20-1 and TRBJ2-1; D uncertain. The V gene's germline CDR1 is DFQATT and CDR2 SNEGSKA (reference sequence). The V gene lost 3 bases and the J gene lost 6 bases, with 15 bases spanning the gap. The CDR3 extends over 14 amino acids. The CDR3 DNA reads TGCAGTGCTAGCCGGGCCATACCCACCAATGAGCAGTTCTTC. This sequence encodes CSASRAIPTNEQFF.

This clone is classed as medium-sized. The chain recombines TRBV6-2 or TRBV6-3 with TRBJ2-3; 7 bases are a match to TRBD2. The CDR3 totals 14 residues. Germline V gene sequence: CDR1 MNHEY, CDR2 SVGEGT. V trimming: 2 bases; J trimming: 4 bases; junction bases outside the gene matches: 3. This CDR3 is CASSYEREADTQYF. The CDR3 DNA reads TGTGCCAGCAGTTACGAGCGGGAAGCAGATACGCAGTATTTT.

By sample share, this clone is large. The chain joins TRBV2 to TRBJ2-7; the D call may be TRBD1 or TRBD2 (6 bases each). Germline V lookup: CDR1 SNHLY, CDR2 FYNNEI. The CDR3 covers 11 residues. The germline V and J ends were trimmed by 10 bases and 6 bases, with 13 bases remaining between them. The CDR3 nucleotides are TGTGCCACGATCGAGGGGGGCGAGCAGTACTTC. Its protein product is CATIEGGEQYF.

This clone is medium-sized (0.01 to 0.1%) by share. The chain couples TRBV20-1 to TRBJ1-6; D gene uncertain. The CDR3 is made up of 15 amino acids. Germline CDR1 reads DFQATT; CDR2 reads SNEGSKA (reference sequence). V was cut by 6 bases and J by 0 bases, with 12 bases left in between. CDR3 amino acids: CSAPDGSSYNSPLHF. The DNA of the CDR3 is TGCAGTGCGCCCGACGGTAGCTCCTATAATTCACCCCTCCACTTT.

At least ten counts were recorded for this clone. The chain couples TRBV4-3 to TRBJ1-5, with TRBD1 identical over 7 bases. V shed 1 base, J shed 6 bases, and the junction held 6 bases outside the gene matches. Germline loops: CDR1 LGHNA, CDR2 YSLEER. The CDR3 has 15 residues. CDR3 sequence reads: CASSQGTTGRQPQHF. CDR3 DNA sequence: TGCGCCAGCAGCCAAGGGACGACAGGGCGTCAGCCCCAGCATTTT.

There are many counts of this clone. The rearrangement joins TRBV5-4 to TRBJ1-2; no clear D. Germline V gene data show CDR1 as SGHNT and CDR2 as YYREEE (reference sequence). The CDR3 totals 13 residues. V dropped 3 bases and J dropped 6 bases, with 12 bases sitting between them. In DNA form, the CDR3 reads TGTGCCAGCAGCTCCGGGTTGGGGAATGGCTACACCTTC. Encoded protein: CASSSGLGNGYTF.

Many counts were recorded for this clone. With a much larger clone just one base away, this may be a read error. J is TRBJ1-6 and V is TRBV12-3 or TRBV12-4; 8 positions match TRBD1. The CDR3 runs 14 residues. The CDR3 DNA is TGTGCCGGCAGCCCCGGACAGGGTATTCCACCCCTCCACTTT. Encoded protein: CAGSPGQGIPPLHF.

The genes are TRBV30 and TRBJ2-7; D gene uncertain. Germline lookup yields CDR1 GTSNPN and CDR2 SVGIG (reference sequence). Trimming shortened V by 2 bases and J by 3 bases, and 11 bases separated the two germline ends. This CDR3 is built from 13 residues. The CDR3 sequence: CAWSLGSDYEQYF. The CDR3 nucleotides read TGTGCCTGGAGTCTTGGATCTGACTACGAGCAGTACTTC.

This clone was detected ten times or more. One end of the junction does not line up with germline, which may come from a read error. The chain combines TRBV6-1 with TRBJ2-7; 9 bases match TRBD1. Germline assignment: CDR1 MNHNS and CDR2 SASEGT. This CDR3 has 11 amino acids. The CDR3 sequence is CASSITGTGLF. CDR3 DNA: TGTGCCAGCAGTATTACCGGGACAGGGTTGTTC.

By share, this clone ranks as medium-sized. The chain joins TRBV2 to TRBJ1-5, with unresolved D. The ends were cut back, 7 bases at V and 5 bases at J, with 12 bases in the middle. CDR1 is SNHLY, CDR2 FYNNEI, per germline. The CDR3 extends over 13 amino acids. CDR3 loop: CASTVGPDQPQHF. The CDR3 bases are TGTGCCAGCACGGTAGGGCCCGATCAGCCCCAGCATTTT.

This clone was seen at least ten times. V and J are TRBV12-3 or TRBV12-4 and TRBJ2-5; 7 bases map to TRBD2. The CDR3 has 15 residues. V trimming: 4 bases; J trimming: 0 bases; junction bases outside the gene matches: 5. CDR3 amino acids: CASSSNRGDQETQYF. In DNA, the CDR3 is TGTGCCAGCAGTTCTAATCGGGGGGACCAAGAGACCCAGTACTTC.

Many counts were recorded for this clone. This chain's CDR3 is CATSLSRETQYF. The CDR3 coding sequence is TGTGCCACATCTCTTAGCAGAGAGACCCAGTACTTC. The chain joins TRBV3-1 to TRBJ2-5; D not resolved. Germline CDR1 and CDR2: LGHDT and YNNKEL (reference sequence). The V end lost 10 bases, the J end lost 4 bases, and 13 bases lay between the germline ends. This CDR3 region has 12 residues.

The chain joins TRBV7-2 to TRBJ2-7, with a possible D match to TRBD2 (6 bases). V was clipped by 6 bases and J by 3 bases, with 18 bases between them. Germline V lookup: CDR1 SGHTA, CDR2 FQGNSA. The length of the CDR3 is 15 residues. The CDR3 DNA is TGTGCCAGCAGGGAAGTGGCTAGCGAAAACTACGAGCAGTACTTC. Translation gives CASREVASENYEQYF.

Points on this clone: This sequence may be a read error, since a much larger clone differs from it by one base. This chain joins TRBV10-3 and TRBJ2-3, with D tentatively TRBD2 (7 bases). CDR3 length: 14 amino acids. The germline V gene has CDR1 ENHRY and CDR2 SYGVKD. V was pared by 3 bases and J by 2 bases, with 9 bases between. The CDR3: CAISDGGATDTQYF. In DNA form, the CDR3 reads TGTGCCATCAGTGATGGGGGGGCCACAGATACGCAGTATTTT.

As for this clone: One junction end disagrees with the germline gene, perhaps due to a read error. The gene calls are TRBV2 and TRBJ2-5, with unresolved D. The V gene's germline CDR1 is SNHLY and CDR2 FYNNEI. The CDR3 has 12 residues. The CDR3 here is CASSEAQETQYF. CDR3 nucleotides: TGTGCCAGCAGCGAAGCCCAAGAGACCCAGTACTTC.

This clone has at least ten counts. CDR3 sequence reads: CASSEWPAGEQFF. CDR3 sequence (DNA): TGTGCCAGCAGTGAATGGCCAGCAGGCGAGCAGTTCTTC. The V gene is TRBV2, the J gene TRBJ2-1; D unresolved. This CDR3 contains 13 residues. V lost 2 bases, J lost 10 bases, and 12 bases lay in between. Germline CDR1 is SNHLY and CDR2 is FYNNEI.

This clone has ten or more counts. Here the CDR3 DNA reads TGTGCCAGCACTAAGGGGGACGGCAATCAGCCCCAGCATTTT. Protein: CASTKGDGNQPQHF. The V call is TRBV6-1, the J call TRBJ1-5; weak D call: TRBD1 (6 bases). V lost 7 bases and J 2 bases, leaving 12 bases between the germline ends. Germline V gene data show CDR1 as MNHNS and CDR2 as SASEGT. CDR3 length equals 14 residues.

Concerning this clone: A much larger clone is a single base away; this may be a read error. V gene TRBV19 combines with J gene TRBJ1-2; D is ambiguous. The length of the CDR3 is 14 residues. Germline CDR1 reads LNHDA; CDR2 reads SQIVND (reference sequence). CDR3 residues: CASSMNVANYGYAF. The CDR3 nucleotides are TGTGCCAGTAGTATGAATGTGGCTAACTATGGCTACGCCTTC.